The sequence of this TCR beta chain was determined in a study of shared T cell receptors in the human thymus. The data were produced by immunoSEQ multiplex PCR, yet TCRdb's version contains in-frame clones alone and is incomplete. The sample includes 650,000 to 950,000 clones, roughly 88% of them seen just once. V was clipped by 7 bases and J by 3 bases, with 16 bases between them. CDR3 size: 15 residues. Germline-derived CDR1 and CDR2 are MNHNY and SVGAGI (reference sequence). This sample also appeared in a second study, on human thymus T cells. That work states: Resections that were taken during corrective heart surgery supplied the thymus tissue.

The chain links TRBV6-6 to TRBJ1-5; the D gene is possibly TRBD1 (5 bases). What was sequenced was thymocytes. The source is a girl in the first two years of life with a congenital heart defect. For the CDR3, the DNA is TGTGCCAGCAACGATATTGGAGGGGCCAATCAGCCCCAGCATTTT. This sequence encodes CASNDIGGANQPQHF.